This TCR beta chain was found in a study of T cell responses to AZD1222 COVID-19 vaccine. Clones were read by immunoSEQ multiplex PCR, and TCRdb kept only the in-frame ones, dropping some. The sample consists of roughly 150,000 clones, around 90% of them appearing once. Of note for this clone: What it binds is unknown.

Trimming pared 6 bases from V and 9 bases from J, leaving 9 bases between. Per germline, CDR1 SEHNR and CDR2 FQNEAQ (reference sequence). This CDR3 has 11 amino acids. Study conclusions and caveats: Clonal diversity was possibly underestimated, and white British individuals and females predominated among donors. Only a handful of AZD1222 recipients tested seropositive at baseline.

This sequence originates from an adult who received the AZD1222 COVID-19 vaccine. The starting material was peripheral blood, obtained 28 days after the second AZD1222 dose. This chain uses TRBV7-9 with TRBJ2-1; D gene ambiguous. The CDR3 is CASSGPSEQFF. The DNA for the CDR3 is TGTGCCAGCAGTGGTCCTAGTGAGCAGTTCTTC. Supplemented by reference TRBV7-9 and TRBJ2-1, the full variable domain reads DTGVSQNPRHKITKRGQNVTFRCDPISEHNRLYWYRQTLGQGPEFLTYFQNEAQLEKSRLLSDRFSAERPKGSFSTLEIQRTEQGDSAMYLCASSGPSEQFFGPGTRLTVL.